The 22 T cell receptor beta chains below all came from one sample that was sequenced in a study of blood T cells in healthy people across ages (dated by TCRdb to between 2014 and 2017). Libraries were prepared through 5' RACE. The reads were generated on an Illumina HiSeq 2500. A second PCR of roughly 7 to 11 cycles was performed with a sample-barcoded 5' primer and a J-beta primer mix. Starting from the raw public reads, TCRdb applied fastp trimming at Q25, assembled clones with MiXCR and retained in-frame beta chains. Identical CDR3 protein sequences are pooled into one entry, listed with their most common genes and DNA. The table for this sample lists 600,000 to 800,000 distinct CDR3 sequences; under 25% of them were counted only once. Of the sample, 3% to 4% falls within the top ten clones. The specimen sequenced was blood. These receptors all come from a man between 65 and 85 years old in good health.

This clonotype appeared a few times. One end of the junction does not line up with germline, which may come from a read error. This chain uses TRBV7-7 with TRBJ2-2, with 7 bases identical to TRBD2. Germline values: CDR1 SSHAT, CDR2 FNYEAQ (reference sequence). The CDR3 totals 15 residues. The chain's CDR3 is CASSPGRLNTGELFF. The CDR3 DNA sequence: TGTGCTAGCAGCCCCGGGAGGCTGAACACCGGGGAGCTGTTTTTT. Full variable domain (missing parts from reference TRBV7-7 and TRBJ2-2): GAGVSQSPRYKVTKRGQDVTLRCDPISSHATLYWYQQALGQGPEFLTYFNYEAQPDKSGLPSDRFSAERPEGSISTLTIQRTEQRDSAMYRCASSPGRLNTGELFFGEGSRLTVL.

The sample holds many counts of this clonotype. CDR3 protein: CASSQRTSGRAEQFF. CDR3 DNA: TGCGCCAGCAGCCAACGGACTAGCGGGAGGGCTGAGCAGTTCTTC. The chain employs TRBV4-3 and TRBJ2-5, with 15 nucleotides matching TRBD2. With the DNA end fitting TRBJ2-1 better, the J assignment may be wrong. This CDR3 comprises 15 residues. Germline lookup yields CDR1 LGHNA and CDR2 YSLEER.

This clonotype was seen at least ten times. The V call is TRBV3-1, the J call TRBJ2-4, with D hard to call. Per germline, CDR1 LGHDT and CDR2 YNNKEL (reference sequence). The V end was cut by 3 bases, the J end by 5 bases, with 5 bases between. The CDR3 consists of 12 residues. As DNA, the CDR3 is TGTGCCAGCAGCCACATGGAAAACATTCAGTACTTC. The encoded protein is CASSHMENIQYF. The complete variable domain, with remaining parts taken from reference TRBV3-1 and TRBJ2-4, reads DTAVSQTPKYLVTQMGNDKSIKCEQNLGHDTMYWYKQDSKKFLKIMFSYNNKELIINETVPNRFSPKSPDKAHLNLHINSLELGDSAVYFCASSHMENIQYFGAGTRLSVL.

This clonotype appeared a few times. This chain uses TRBV9 with TRBJ2-1; D might be TRBD2 (6 bases). V dropped 7 bases and J dropped 2 bases, with 16 bases sitting between them. CDR3 length equals 15 residues. Germline CDR1 reads SGDLS; CDR2 reads YYNGEE. The CDR3 loop is CASGQRTTAYNEQFF. DNA of the CDR3: TGTGCCAGCGGACAAAGGACTACGGCCTACAATGAGCAGTTCTTC.

This clonotype was recorded at least ten times. The V gene is TRBV5-1, the J gene TRBJ1-6, with D perhaps matching TRBD1 (5 bases). Germline CDR1 reads SGHRS; CDR2 reads YFSETQ. The CDR3 runs 14 residues. Trimming cost V 2 bases and J 10 bases, with 13 bases left between them. The CDR3 nucleotides read TGCGCCAGCAGCTTAACCAGGGTCCGATCACCCCTCCACTTT. It encodes CASSLTRVRSPLHF. The variable domain in full, with the rest retrieved from reference TRBV5-1 and TRBJ1-6, is KAGVTQTPRYLIKTRGQQVTLSCSPISGHRSVSWYQQTPGQGLQFLFEYFSETQRNKGNFPGRFSGRQFSNSRSEMNVSTLELGDSALYLCASSLTRVRSPLHFGNGTRLTVT.

This clonotype was seen only a few times. The rearrangement links TRBV20-1 to TRBJ2-7, with D unresolved. CDR1 DFQATT and CDR2 SNEGSKA come from the germline V gene (reference sequence). The CDR3 extends over 9 amino acids. In nucleotides, the CDR3 is TGCAGCCTAGAGTCCGAGCAGTACTTC. Amino acid sequence: CSLESEQYF.

This clonotype was counted only a few times. The rearrangement uses TRBV24-1 and TRBJ2-2; no reliable D call. V was cut by 2 bases and J by 5 bases, with 8 bases left in between. Germline values: CDR1 KGHDR, CDR2 SFDVKD. This CDR3 contains 14 residues. CDR3 loop: CATSDSRVTGELFF. CDR3 in DNA: TGTGCCACCAGTGATTCGAGAGTGACCGGGGAGCTGTTTTTT.

The chain carries TRBV15 and TRBJ2-6; no reliable D call. Trimming took 1 base from V and 0 from J, leaving 10 bases between them. The CDR3 runs 17 residues. CDR1 and CDR2 from the germline V gene are LNHNV and YYDKDF (reference sequence). The CDR3 DNA reads as TGTGCCACCAGCAGAGGAGACCGACTCTCTGGGGCCAACGTCCTGACTTTC. Protein sequence: CATSRGDRLSGANVLTF.

The CDR3 loop reads CASSRDQGDGYTF. As DNA, the CDR3 is TGTGCCAGCAGTAGGGACCAAGGGGACGGCTACACCTTC. The rearrangement links TRBV6-5 to TRBJ1-2; weak D call: TRBD1 (5 bases). V gave up 5 bases and J gave up 8 bases, with 15 bases separating them. The CDR3 covers 13 residues. Germline V gives CDR1 MNHEY, CDR2 SVGAGI.

This chain connects TRBV5-1 to TRBJ2-3; tentative D call: TRBD2 (6 bases). The ends were cut back, 4 bases at V and 5 bases at J, with 14 bases in the middle. The CDR3 consists of 14 residues. CDR1 and CDR2 from the germline V gene are SGHRS and YFSETQ. The CDR3, as DNA: TGCGCCAGCAGCCTCCTAGCGTTCAAAGATACGCAGTATTTT. This gives the protein CASSLLAFKDTQYF.

This clonotype has only a few counts. V is TRBV27 and J is TRBJ2-1; TRBD1 or TRBD2 may be the D gene (5 bases each). The J call may be mistaken, given a closer DNA end match to TRBJ2-7. The germline V gene has CDR1 MNHEY and CDR2 SMNVEV (reference sequence). The CDR3 runs 15 residues. DNA of the CDR3: TGTGCCAGCAGTTTGTCTCTTGGGACGCAAGGGGAGCAGTACTTC. This gives the protein CASSLSLGTQGEQYF.

This clonotype was found many times. The chain recombines TRBV20-1 with TRBJ2-7; possible D gene TRBD1, 6 bases. Trimming left V 4 bases short and J 3 bases short, with 16 bases between. Per germline, CDR1 DFQATT and CDR2 SNEGSKA (reference sequence). CDR3 length: 14 residues. The DNA of the CDR3 is TGCAGTGCTATTAAACAGGGTTGGAACTACGAGCAGTACTTC. It specifies CSAIKQGWNYEQYF.

This clonotype has just a few counts. The chain recombines TRBV11-2 with TRBJ1-3, with unresolved D. Looked up from germline, CDR1 is SGHAT and CDR2 is FQNNGV. The CDR3 is made up of 14 amino acids. V lost 1 base to trimming and J lost 0 bases, with 4 bases between them. CDR3 in amino acids: CASSLGISGNTIYF. The CDR3, as DNA: TGTGCCAGCAGCTTAGGAATCTCTGGAAACACCATATATTTT.

This clonotype occurred a few times. This may come from a read error, since a much larger clone is one base off. The V call is TRBV5-6, the J call TRBJ2-3; D might be TRBD1 (5 bases). Per germline, CDR1 SGHDT and CDR2 YYEEEE. The CDR3 runs to 13 residues. CDR3 region: CACSLGLVDTQYF. The CDR3 DNA reads TGTGCCTGCAGCTTGGGGCTAGTAGATACGCAGTATTTT.

This chain links TRBV5-5 with TRBJ1-5, with D uncertain. There are 15 residues in the CDR3. Germline-derived CDR1 and CDR2 are SGHKS and YYEKEE (reference sequence). V gave up 0 bases and J gave up 5 bases, with 12 bases separating them. This chain's CDR3 is CASSLALGAHQPQHF. The CDR3 region has the DNA TGTGCCAGCAGCTTGGCCTTGGGCGCCCATCAGCCCCAGCATTTT.

This clonotype was counted between two and nine times. The rearrangement joins TRBV6-1 to TRBJ2-3; TRBD2 matches 9 bases. This CDR3 contains 16 residues. CDR1 MNHNS and CDR2 SASEGT come from the germline V gene. The J segment lost 1 base and the V segment lost 7 bases, leaving 9 bases of the junction unmatched. The CDR3, as DNA: TGTGCCAGCACCCGGTGGATAGCGGGAGGCACAGATACGCAGTATTTT. It specifies CASTRWIAGGTDTQYF.

This clonotype was observed a few times. The gene calls are TRBV28 and TRBJ1-6; 7 bases fit TRBD1. The CDR3 spans 14 residues. The V and J ends lost 2 bases and 6 bases, in that order; junction bases with no gene match: 1. The V gene's germline CDR1 is MDHEN and CDR2 SYDVKM. CDR3 nucleotide sequence: TGTGCCAGCAGTTTAAGACAGGGTAATTCACCCCTCCACTTT. It translates to CASSLRQGNSPLHF.

The rearrangement joins TRBV6-1 to TRBJ2-7; no clear D. Trimming took 2 bases from V and 5 from J, leaving 7 bases between them. The CDR3 consists of 12 residues. In germline, CDR1 is MNHNS, CDR2 SASEGT. CDR3 sequence (DNA): TGTGCCAGCAGTGAAATCGCAAACGAGCAGTACTTC. Its translation: CASSEIANEQYF.

The CDR3 loop reads CASSSRVLAKNIQYF. As DNA, the CDR3 is TGTGCCAGCAGTTCGAGAGTTTTAGCCAAAAACATTCAGTACTTC. The chain recombines TRBV28 with TRBJ2-4; unclear D gene. CDR1 and CDR2 (germline): MDHEN, SYDVKM. The CDR3 is 15 residues long. V was shortened by 4 bases and J by 0 bases, with 10 bases between the two germline ends.

In its sample, this clonotype was seen a few times. The rearrangement joins TRBV3-1 to TRBJ2-5; D uncertain. CDR3 length: 12 residues. V was trimmed by 0 bases and J by 11 bases, leaving 10 bases between them. Germline CDR1 LGHDT, CDR2 YNNKEL (reference sequence). The CDR3 nucleotides are TGTGCCAGCAGCCAAGAGGGCTTTGGGCAGTACTTC. It encodes CASSQEGFGQYF.

J is TRBJ1-4 and V is TRBV15; D is undetermined. V lost 0 bases and J 5 bases, leaving 10 bases between the germline ends. The CDR3 loop spans 15 amino acids. Germline lookup yields CDR1 LNHNV and CDR2 YYDKDF (reference sequence). In nucleotides, the CDR3 is TGTGCCACCAGCAGAGATAGTCAGCGGAATGAAAAACTGTTTTTT. This translates into CATSRDSQRNEKLFF. Full variable domain (outside the CDR3, taken from reference TRBV15 and TRBJ1-4): DAMVIQNPRYQVTQFGKPVTLSCSQTLNHNVMYWYQQKSSQAPKLLFHYYDKDFNNEADTPDNFQSRRPNTSFCFLDIRSPGLGDTAMYLCATSRDSQRNEKLFFGSGTQLSVL.

This CDR3 is CAISERQDSGQPQHF. The CDR3 bases are TGTGCCATCAGTGAAAGACAGGACTCCGGTCAGCCCCAGCATTTT. The genes are TRBV10-3 and TRBJ1-5; possibly TRBD1 for D (6 bases). V dropped 3 bases and J dropped 6 bases, with 15 bases sitting between them. The germline V gene encodes CDR1 ENHRY and CDR2 SYGVKD. The CDR3 covers 15 residues.